The clone carrying this T cell receptor (beta chain) showed up just once. Antigen unknown. Clones were read by immunoSEQ multiplex PCR, and TCRdb kept only the in-frame ones, dropping some. The data show about 50,000 clones, more than 85% seen once. The sample originates from a study of lymphopenia after photon versus proton radiotherapy. Study results and limitations: Proton therapy kept repertoires fairly stable, unlike photons, which gained effector/memory cells. Authors raise, but do not show, better survival with proton therapy.

The sequenced sample was peripheral blood, obtained from a patient treated with photon-based radiotherapy. The sequence was obtained from a woman aged 35 to 49 with cholangiocarcinoma.

The CDR3 reads CASSPSGGDSGTQYF. CDR3 DNA: TGTGCCAGCAGCCCAAGCGGGGGGGACTCGGGGACCCAGTACTTC. The J gene is TRBJ2-5, the V gene TRBV6-4; 10 nucleotides agree with TRBD2. Per germline, CDR1 MRHNA and CDR2 SNTAGT. With V trimmed by 6 bases and J by 7 bases, 11 bases remained unmatched. There are 15 residues in the CDR3.